This section outlines one TCR beta chain sequence together with its context. This sample stems from a study of blood T cell repertoires in COVID-19. The overall study: T cells, B-cell-depleted T cells, or PBMCs supplied cDNA or gDNA.

Assay: immunoSEQ multiplex PCR; the TCRdb copy retains only in-frame clones and omits some. The data show approximately 200,000 clones, around 84% seen once. Sequencing was done on a sample of PBMCs or T cells enriched from blood (not recorded which). This sequence originates from a woman in her forties with acute COVID-19.

This CDR3 is CSVLQGDQPQHF. CDR3 in DNA: TGCAGCGTCCTACAGGGCGATCAGCCCCAGCATTTT. The V gene is TRBV29-1, the J gene TRBJ1-5, with a weak D call TRBD1 (6 bases). Trimming shortened V by 6 bases and J by 5 bases, and 11 bases separated the two germline ends. CDR1 and CDR2 (germline): SQVTM, ANQGSEA. This CDR3 contains 12 residues.